Below are 14 T cell receptor beta chains sequenced from a single sample in a study of T cells in Graves' hyperthyroidism and ophthalmopathy. TCR beta CDR3 regions were amplified from RNA transcripts. The TCR CDR3 was amplified in a first-round RT-PCR using the HTBI primer set. Each CDR3 protein is one row after TCRdb ran MiXCR on the multiplex PCR reads. The repertoire includes over 300,000 distinct CDR3 sequences, approximately 14% of them detected once, and 11% sits in the top ten. The sample consisted of blood. The receptors come from a woman aged 60-70 years with Graves' hyperthyroidism.

The CDR3 loop reads CSAREASGGGAETQYF. CDR3 bases: TGCAGTGCTAGAGAGGCCAGCGGGGGGGGGGCAGAGACCCAGTACTTC. This sequence joins TRBV20-1 and TRBJ2-5; TRBD2 agrees at 10 bases. The CDR3 sequence is 16 residues long. V lost 0 bases, J lost 4 bases, and 8 bases stayed unmatched. Germline lookup yields CDR1 DFQATT and CDR2 SNEGSKA (reference sequence).

This clonotype has ten or more counts. J is TRBJ2-5 and V is TRBV7-9, with TRBD1 as a possible D gene (5 bases). V was cut by 5 bases and J by 5 bases, with 18 bases left in between. The V gene's germline CDR1 is SEHNR and CDR2 FQNEAQ (reference sequence). The CDR3 totals 15 residues. The CDR3 DNA reads TGTGCCAGCAGCCCTGGCAAAGGGGTCGAGGAGACCCAGTACTTC. It is translated as CASSPGKGVEETQYF.

Comment on this clonotype: This could be a read error, since a much larger clone is one nucleotide away. The rearrangement links TRBV5-1 to TRBJ1-2, with 7 bases aligning to TRBD1. Trimming took 0 bases from V and 6 from J; bases not matched to a gene: 8. The germline gives CDR1 SGHRS, CDR2 YFSETQ. The CDR3 covers 15 residues. CDR3 sequence: CASSLGRGNTNGYTF. CDR3 bases: TGCGCCAGCAGCTTGGGCAGGGGGAACACCAATGGCTACACCTTC.

This clonotype was picked up many times. This chain connects TRBV28 to TRBJ2-7; D gene ambiguous. The CDR3 totals 14 residues. V was clipped by 5 bases and J by 2 bases, with 13 bases between them. CDR1 is MDHEN and CDR2 is SYDVKM in the germline V gene. The CDR3 loop is CASSVPGPTYEQYF. CDR3 DNA sequence: TGTGCCAGCAGTGTACCCGGACCGACCTACGAGCAGTACTTC.

The genes are TRBV7-9 and TRBJ2-1, with D perhaps matching TRBD1 or TRBD2 (5 bases each). CDR1 and CDR2 (germline): SEHNR, FQNEAQ (reference sequence). This CDR3 contains 15 residues. Trimming stripped 6 bases from V and 2 bases from J, with 14 bases between. CDR3 residues: CASRGTGLTYNEQFF. The DNA for the CDR3 is TGTGCCAGCAGGGGGACGGGTTTGACCTACAATGAGCAGTTCTTC.

The gene calls are TRBV10-3 and TRBJ2-1; D gene unclear. There are 12 residues in the CDR3. Germline CDR1 ENHRY, CDR2 SYGVKD. Trimming removed 3 bases from V and 6 bases from J, with 6 bases in between. This chain's CDR3 is CAISDYLNEQFF. Here the CDR3 DNA reads TGTGCCATCAGTGACTACCTCAATGAGCAGTTCTTC.

This clonotype occurred many times. V gene TRBV2 combines with J gene TRBJ2-7; D not resolved. The CDR3 loop spans 14 amino acids. The V and J ends lost 2 bases and 0 bases respectively, with 8 bases between them. Germline CDR1 SNHLY, CDR2 FYNNEI. The CDR3 region has the DNA TGTGCCAGCAGTGAAAGGTGGGACTCCTACGAGCAGTACTTC. This translates into CASSERWDSYEQYF.

This clonotype was seen repeatedly, ten times or more. This chain joins TRBV7-2 and TRBJ2-7; 9 positions match TRBD1. The CDR3 spans 15 residues. The germline CDR1 and CDR2 sequences are SGHTA and FQGNSA. With 5 bases clipped from V and 2 bases from J, the junction kept 7 bases outside the gene matches. CDR3 loop: CASSPGQGIAYEQYF. DNA of the CDR3: TGTGCCAGCAGCCCAGGACAGGGGATAGCCTACGAGCAGTACTTC.

As regards this clonotype: A clone one base away is much larger, so this may be a read error. The V gene is TRBV3-1, the J gene TRBJ1-3; no clear D gene. V was clipped by 4 bases and J by 3 bases, with 7 bases between them. Germline V gene data show CDR1 as LGHDT and CDR2 as YNNKEL (reference sequence). The length of the CDR3 is 13 residues. The CDR3 nucleotides read TGTGCCAGCAGCCTAGAGGGTGGAAACACCATATATTTT. This codes for CASSLEGGNTIYF.

This clonotype has a count of ten or more. The chain recombines TRBV10-3 with TRBJ2-1, with unresolved D. Per the germline V gene, CDR1 is ENHRY and CDR2 is SYGVKD. The CDR3 spans 11 residues. The germline V and J ends were trimmed by 7 bases and 11 bases, with 12 bases remaining between them. The DNA of the CDR3 is TGTGCCATCAAAGACGAGACGAAGCAGTTCTTC. Translated, it gives CAIKDETKQFF.

This clonotype was recorded at least ten times. V is TRBV12-3 or TRBV12-4 and J is TRBJ2-5; TRBD2 aligns across 13 bases. This CDR3 has 20 amino acids. J gave up 1 base and V 7 bases, and 18 bases lay outside the gene matches. Here the CDR3 reads CASTIPVTSGRPKGQETQYF. CDR3 in DNA: TGTGCCAGCACCATTCCCGTGACTAGCGGGAGGCCAAAGGGCCAAGAGACCCAGTACTTC.

The V and J genes are TRBV2 and TRBJ2-2, with 10 bases identical to TRBD2. The germline gives CDR1 SNHLY, CDR2 FYNNEI. J gave up 8 bases and V 3 bases, and 9 bases lay outside the gene matches. The CDR3 length is 16 residues. The CDR3 DNA reads TGTGCCAGCAGTGAGGGAGCGGGAGGGCCAACAGGGGAGCTGTTTTTT. It translates to CASSEGAGGPTGELFF.

This clonotype was seen at least ten times. The V and J genes are TRBV7-3 and TRBJ2-5; 7 bases match TRBD1. This CDR3 spans 13 amino acids. V was pared by 3 bases and J by 3 bases, with 1 base of the junction left unmatched. Germline assignment: CDR1 SGHTA and CDR2 FQGTGA. The CDR3 protein is CASSLGTEETQYF. CDR3 nucleotides: TGTGCCAGCAGCTTGGGGACAGAAGAGACCCAGTACTTC.

In this sample, this clonotype turned up a few times. The gene calls are TRBV10-3 and TRBJ2-1, with TRBD2 as a possible D gene (6 bases). V was cut by 6 bases and J by 8 bases, with 26 bases left in between. The CDR3 totals 17 residues. Per the germline V gene, CDR1 is ENHRY and CDR2 is SYGVKD. Written as DNA, the CDR3 is TGTGCCATCAGCGAGCACACCGGGACTCCCACCGCCCATGAGCAGTTCTTC. It specifies CAISEHTGTPTAHEQFF.